The source of this TCR beta chain is a study of cytomegalovirus exposure and HLA in healthy donors. The overall study: One earlier analysis, a look at 150 million to 200 million T cells, found more than 100 million unique TCR beta sequences.

There are 16 residues in the CDR3. Unmatched junction bases numbered 2, after V lost 4 bases and J lost 1 base. The germline gives CDR1 SGHRS, CDR2 YFSETQ. Concerning this clone itself: Its antigen is still unknown.

The study's findings and limits: It was confirmed in vitro that a few of the CMV-associated chains were specific for CMV antigens. Earlier analysis looked at TCR beta V segments, and most were productive about 87% or about 30% of the time. Apparent HLA restriction characterized most CMV-associated TCR beta chains in a later analysis.

The primer mix had 60 Vbeta and 13 Jbeta primers. The table came from immunoSEQ multiplex PCR; TCRdb's copy has only in-frame clones and leaves some out. The repertoire holds about 94,000 clones, with roughly three quarters as singletons. Material: PBMCs. V gene TRBV5-1 combines with J gene TRBJ2-1, with 13 bases lining up with TRBD2. This sequence was found in a man between 25 and 39 years old in good health and CMV-seronegative. The CDR3 loop is CASSGLAGVSYNEQFF. CDR3 sequence (DNA): TGCGCCAGCAGCGGACTAGCGGGAGTATCCTACAATGAGCAGTTCTTC.